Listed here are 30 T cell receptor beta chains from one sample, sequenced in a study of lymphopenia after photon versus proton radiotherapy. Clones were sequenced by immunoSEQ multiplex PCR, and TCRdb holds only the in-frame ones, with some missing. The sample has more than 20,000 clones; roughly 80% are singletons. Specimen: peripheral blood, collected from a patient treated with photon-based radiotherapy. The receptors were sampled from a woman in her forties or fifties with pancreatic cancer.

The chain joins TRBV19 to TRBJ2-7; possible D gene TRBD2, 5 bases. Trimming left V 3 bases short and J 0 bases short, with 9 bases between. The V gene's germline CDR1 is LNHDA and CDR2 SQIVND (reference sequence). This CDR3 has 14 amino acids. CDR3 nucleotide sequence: TGTGCCAGTAGTATCCCGGGGTTCTCCTACGAGCAGTACTTC. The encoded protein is CASSIPGFSYEQYF.

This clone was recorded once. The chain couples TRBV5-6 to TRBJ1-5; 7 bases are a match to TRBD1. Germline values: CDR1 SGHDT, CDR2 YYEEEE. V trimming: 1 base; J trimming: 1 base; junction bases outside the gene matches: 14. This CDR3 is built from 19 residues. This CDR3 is CASSLWGGDSLKSNQPQHF. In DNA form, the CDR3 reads TGTGCCAGCAGCTTGTGGGGAGGGGACAGCCTAAAGAGCAATCAGCCCCAGCATTTT.

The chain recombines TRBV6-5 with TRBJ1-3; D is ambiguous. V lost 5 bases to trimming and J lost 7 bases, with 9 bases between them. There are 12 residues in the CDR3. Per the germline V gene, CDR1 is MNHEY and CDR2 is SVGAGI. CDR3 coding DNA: TGTGCCAGCAGTCCTCAAGAGAACACCATATATTTT. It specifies CASSPQENTIYF.

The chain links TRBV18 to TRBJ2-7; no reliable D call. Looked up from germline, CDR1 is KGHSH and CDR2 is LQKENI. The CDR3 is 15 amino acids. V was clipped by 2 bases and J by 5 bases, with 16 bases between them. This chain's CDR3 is CASSPGPHVVDEQYF. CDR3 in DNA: TGTGCCAGCTCACCAGGACCGCACGTTGTGGACGAGCAGTACTTC.

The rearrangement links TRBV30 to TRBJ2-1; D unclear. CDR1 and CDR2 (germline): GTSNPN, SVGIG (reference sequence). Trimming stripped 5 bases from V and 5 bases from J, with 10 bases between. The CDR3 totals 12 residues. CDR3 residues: CAWCEPHNEQFF. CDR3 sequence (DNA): TGTGCCTGGTGCGAACCCCACAATGAGCAGTTCTTC. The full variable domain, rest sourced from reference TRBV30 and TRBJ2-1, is SQTIHQWPATLVQPVGSPLSLECTVEGTSNPNLYWYRQAAGRGLQLLFYSVGIGQISSEVPQNLSASRPQDRQFILSSKKLLLSDSGFYLCAWCEPHNEQFFGPGTRLTVL.

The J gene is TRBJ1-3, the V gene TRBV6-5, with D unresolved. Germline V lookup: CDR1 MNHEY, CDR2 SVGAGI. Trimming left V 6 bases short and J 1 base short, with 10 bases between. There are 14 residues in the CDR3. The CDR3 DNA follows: TGTGCCAGCAGCCGCAAGGGATCTGGAAACACCATATATTTT. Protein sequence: CASSRKGSGNTIYF.

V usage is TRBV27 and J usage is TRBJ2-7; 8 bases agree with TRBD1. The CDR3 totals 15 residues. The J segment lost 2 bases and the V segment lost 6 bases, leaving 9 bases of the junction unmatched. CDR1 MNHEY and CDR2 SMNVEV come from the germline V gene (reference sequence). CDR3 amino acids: CASSFWTGRTYEQYF. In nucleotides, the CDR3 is TGTGCCAGCAGCTTTTGGACAGGGAGGACCTACGAGCAGTACTTC.

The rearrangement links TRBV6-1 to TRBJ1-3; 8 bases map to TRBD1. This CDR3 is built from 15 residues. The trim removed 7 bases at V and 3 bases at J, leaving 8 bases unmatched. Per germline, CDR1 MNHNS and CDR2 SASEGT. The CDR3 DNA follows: TGTGCCAGCAATCCTCAGGGGGCGGGTGGAAACACCATATATTTT. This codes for CASNPQGAGGNTIYF.

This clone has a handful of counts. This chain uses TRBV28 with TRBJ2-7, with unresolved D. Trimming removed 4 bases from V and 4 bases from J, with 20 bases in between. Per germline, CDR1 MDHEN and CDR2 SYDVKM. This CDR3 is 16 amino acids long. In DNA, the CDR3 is TGTGCCAGCAGTTCTCCTGCAACTGAGCAACTTTACGAGCAGTACTTC. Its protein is CASSSPATEQLYEQYF.

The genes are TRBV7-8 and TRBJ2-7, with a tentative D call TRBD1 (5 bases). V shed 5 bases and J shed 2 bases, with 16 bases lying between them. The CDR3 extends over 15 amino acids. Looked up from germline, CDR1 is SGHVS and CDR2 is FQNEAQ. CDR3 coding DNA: TGTGCCAGCAGCCCTAGGACACGTTTAACCTACGAGCAGTACTTC. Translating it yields CASSPRTRLTYEQYF.

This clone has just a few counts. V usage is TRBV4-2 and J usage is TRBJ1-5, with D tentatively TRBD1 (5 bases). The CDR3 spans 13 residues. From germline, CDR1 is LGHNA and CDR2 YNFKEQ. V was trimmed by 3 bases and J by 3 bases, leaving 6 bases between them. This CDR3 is CASSQDNNQPQHF. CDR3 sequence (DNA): TGTGCCAGCAGCCAGGACAACAATCAGCCCCAGCATTTT.

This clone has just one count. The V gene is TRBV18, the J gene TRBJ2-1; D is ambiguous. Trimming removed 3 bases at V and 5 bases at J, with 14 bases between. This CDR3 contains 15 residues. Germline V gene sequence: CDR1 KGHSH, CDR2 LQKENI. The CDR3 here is CASSPASPRNNEQFF. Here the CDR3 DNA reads TGTGCCAGCTCACCGGCGAGTCCGAGAAACAATGAGCAGTTCTTC.

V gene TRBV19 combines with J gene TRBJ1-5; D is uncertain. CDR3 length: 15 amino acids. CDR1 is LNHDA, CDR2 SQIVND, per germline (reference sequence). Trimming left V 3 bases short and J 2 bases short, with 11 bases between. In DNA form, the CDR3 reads TGTGCCAGTAGTATGCACAGCGGTGGCAATCAGCCCCAGCATTTT. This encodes CASSMHSGGNQPQHF.

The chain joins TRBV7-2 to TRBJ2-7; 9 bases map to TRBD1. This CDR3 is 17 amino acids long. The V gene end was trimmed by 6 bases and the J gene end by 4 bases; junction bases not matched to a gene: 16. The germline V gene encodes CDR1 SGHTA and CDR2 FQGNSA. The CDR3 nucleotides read TGTGCCAGCAGGTTACAGGGGGCGGGTAATGGTGCGTACGAGCAGTACTTC. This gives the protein CASRLQGAGNGAYEQYF.

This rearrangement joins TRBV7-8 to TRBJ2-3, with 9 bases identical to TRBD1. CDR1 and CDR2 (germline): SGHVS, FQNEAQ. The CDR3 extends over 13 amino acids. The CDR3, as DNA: TGTACAGCCGGGACAGGGTTAGCCGATACGCAGTATTTT. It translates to CTAGTGLADTQYF.

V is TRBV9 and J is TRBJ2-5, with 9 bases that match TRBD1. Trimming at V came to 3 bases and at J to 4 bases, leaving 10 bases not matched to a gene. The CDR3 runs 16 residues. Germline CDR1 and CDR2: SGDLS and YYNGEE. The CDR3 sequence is CASSAFGGQGRETQYF. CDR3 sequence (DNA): TGTGCCAGCAGCGCTTTTGGCGGACAGGGGAGAGAGACCCAGTACTTC.

The DNA of the CDR3 is TGTGCCAGCAGTTCCAAGCGGGAGGGCCTAACAGATACGCAGTATTTT. Protein sequence: CASSSKREGLTDTQYF. This rearrangement joins TRBV6-5 to TRBJ2-3, with 10 bases lining up with TRBD2. Trimming removed 4 bases from V and 3 bases from J; junction bases left unmatched: 7. Germline CDR1 MNHEY, CDR2 SVGAGI. The CDR3 is 16 residues long.

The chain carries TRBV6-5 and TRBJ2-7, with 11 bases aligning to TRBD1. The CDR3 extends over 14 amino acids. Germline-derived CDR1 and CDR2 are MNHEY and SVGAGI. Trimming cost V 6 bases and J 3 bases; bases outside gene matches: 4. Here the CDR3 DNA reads TGTGCCAGCAGCCCGGGACAGGGGGGCTACGAGCAGTACTTC. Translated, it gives CASSPGQGGYEQYF.

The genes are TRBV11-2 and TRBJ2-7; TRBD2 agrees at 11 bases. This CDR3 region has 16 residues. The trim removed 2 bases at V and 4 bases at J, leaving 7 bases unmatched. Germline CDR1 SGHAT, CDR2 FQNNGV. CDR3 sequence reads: CASSLSTSGRRYEQYF. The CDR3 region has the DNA TGTGCCAGCAGCTTAAGCACTAGCGGGAGAAGGTACGAGCAGTACTTC.

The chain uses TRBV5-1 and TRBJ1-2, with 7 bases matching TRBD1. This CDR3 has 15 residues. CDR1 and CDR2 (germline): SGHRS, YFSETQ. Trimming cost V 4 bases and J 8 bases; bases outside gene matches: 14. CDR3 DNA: TGCGCCAGCAGCCTCATCGGCCACCAACAGGGGGGCTACACCTTC. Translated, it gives CASSLIGHQQGGYTF.

The CDR3 loop reads CASSLVGLQETQYF. CDR3 nucleotide sequence: TGTGCCAGCAGCTTAGTGGGACTCCAAGAGACCCAGTACTTC. V and J are TRBV7-2 and TRBJ2-5, with D maybe TRBD2 (6 bases). The CDR3 consists of 14 residues. CDR1 is SGHTA, CDR2 FQGNSA, per germline. The germline V and J ends were trimmed by 1 base and 1 base, with 7 bases remaining between them.

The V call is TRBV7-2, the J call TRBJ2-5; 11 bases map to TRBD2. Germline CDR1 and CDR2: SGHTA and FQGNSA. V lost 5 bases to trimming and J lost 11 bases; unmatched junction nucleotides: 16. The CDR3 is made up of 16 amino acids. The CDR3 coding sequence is TGTGCCAGCAGCCAAGACCCGACTAGCGGGGCTTTAGAGCAGTACTTC. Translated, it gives CASSQDPTSGALEQYF.

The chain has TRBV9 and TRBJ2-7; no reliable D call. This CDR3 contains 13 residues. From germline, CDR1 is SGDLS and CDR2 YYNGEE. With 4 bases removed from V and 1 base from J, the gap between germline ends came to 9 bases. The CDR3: CASSPPASYEQYF. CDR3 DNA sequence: TGTGCCAGCAGCCCACCCGCTTCCTACGAGCAGTACTTC.

CDR3 residues: CASSPSSNQPQHF. The CDR3 bases are TGTGCCAGCAGCCCAAGCAGCAATCAGCCCCAGCATTTT. The V and J genes are TRBV7-2 and TRBJ1-5; no definite D call. The CDR3 has 13 residues. Trimming took 5 bases from V and 1 from J, leaving 6 bases between them. The germline gives CDR1 SGHTA, CDR2 FQGNSA.

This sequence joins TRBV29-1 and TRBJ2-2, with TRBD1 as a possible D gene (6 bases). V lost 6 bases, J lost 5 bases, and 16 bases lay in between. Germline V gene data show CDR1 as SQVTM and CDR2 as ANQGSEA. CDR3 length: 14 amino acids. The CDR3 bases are TGCAGCGTGTTCGGACAGAAAACAACCGGGGAGCTGTTTTTT. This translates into CSVFGQKTTGELFF.

The CDR3 protein is CASIRDRADTYGYTF. Here the CDR3 DNA reads TGTGCCAGTATCCGGGACAGGGCGGACACCTATGGCTACACCTTC. This sequence joins TRBV19 and TRBJ1-2, with 9 positions matching TRBD1. Per germline, CDR1 LNHDA and CDR2 SQIVND (reference sequence). The CDR3 runs 15 residues. V gave up 7 bases and J gave up 4 bases; unmatched junction bases: 10.

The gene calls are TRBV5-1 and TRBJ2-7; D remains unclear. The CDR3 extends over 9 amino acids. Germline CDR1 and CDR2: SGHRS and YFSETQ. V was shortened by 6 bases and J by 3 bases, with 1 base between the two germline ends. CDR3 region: CASNYEQYF. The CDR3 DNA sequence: TGCGCCAGCAACTACGAGCAGTACTTC.

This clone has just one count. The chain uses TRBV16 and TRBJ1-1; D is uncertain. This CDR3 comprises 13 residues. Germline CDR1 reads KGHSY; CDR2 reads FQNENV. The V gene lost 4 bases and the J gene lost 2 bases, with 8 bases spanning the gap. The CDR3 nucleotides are TGTGCCAGCAGCCCGTCAATAAACACTGAAGCTTTCTTT. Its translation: CASSPSINTEAFF.

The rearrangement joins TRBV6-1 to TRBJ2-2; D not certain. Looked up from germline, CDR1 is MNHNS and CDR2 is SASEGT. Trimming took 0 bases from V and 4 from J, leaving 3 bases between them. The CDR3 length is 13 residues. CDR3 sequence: CASSEAVTGELFF. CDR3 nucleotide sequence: TGTGCCAGCAGTGAAGCCGTCACCGGGGAGCTGTTTTTT.

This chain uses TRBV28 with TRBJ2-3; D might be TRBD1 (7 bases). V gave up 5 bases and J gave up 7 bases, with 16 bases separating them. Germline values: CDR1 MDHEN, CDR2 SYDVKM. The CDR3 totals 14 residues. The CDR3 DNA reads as TGTGCCAGCAGTCCACCCCAGGGGGGTCATACGCAGTATTTT. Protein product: CASSPPQGGHTQYF.